Listed below are T cell receptor beta chains from one sample, sequenced in a study of blood T cell repertoires in COVID-19. Sequencing used immunoSEQ multiplex PCR; TCRdb keeps in-frame clones, though not all of them. The sample consists of about 360,000 clones, around 86% of them appearing once. The sample was peripheral blood. The receptors shown here come from a human donor in a cohort sampled during active COVID-19. Each CDR3 is given with its conserved first and last residue. D genes are given only for firm matches. The listing skips clone size in some rows; elsewhere it reads once, few, many or a size class.

J gene | D gene | V gene | clone size | CDR3 protein | CDR3 DNA
TRBJ2-1 | TRBD1 | TRBV6-5 | NA | CASRDRGREYNEQFF | TGTGCCAGCAGGGACAGGGGGCGCGAGTACAATGAGCAGTTCTTC
TRBJ2-4 | TRBD1 | TRBV4-2 | NA | CASSQGETGDHIQYF | TGTGCCAGCAGCCAAGGGGAGACAGGGGATCACATTCAGTACTTC
TRBJ1-2 | TRBD1 | TRBV5-4 | NA | CASSWTGQGAGGYTF | TGTGCCAGCAGCTGGACGGGACAGGGGGCGGGAGGCTACACCTTC
TRBJ2-5 | NA | TRBV15 | NA | CATSRGRAQETQYF | TGTGCCACCAGCAGAGGCAGGGCACAAGAGACCCAGTACTTC
TRBJ2-3 | TRBD2 | TRBV5-1 | NA | CASSFRLAALEDTQYF | TGCGCCAGCAGCTTCCGGCTAGCGGCCCTCGAAGATACGCAGTATTTT
TRBJ2-2 | NA | TRBV5-1 | NA | CASSFTGLDTGELFF | TGCGCCAGCAGCTTCACAGGGTTGGACACCGGGGAGCTGTTTTTT
TRBJ1-2 | NA | TRBV10-3 | NA | CAIRAGVGNYGYTF | TGTGCCATCAGAGCAGGGGTCGGAAACTATGGCTACACCTTC
TRBJ2-3 | NA | TRBV11-2 | NA | CASSLDGGHTDTQYF | TGTGCCAGCAGCTTAGATGGCGGACACACAGATACGCAGTATTTT
TRBJ1-5 | NA | TRBV19 | NA | CASSIDLGAERNQPQHF | TGTGCCAGTAGTATAGATCTTGGGGCTGAGCGCAATCAGCCCCAGCATTTT
TRBJ1-1 | NA | TRBV30 | NA | CAWSVEGSGAFF | TGTGCCTGGAGTGTGGAGGGTTCGGGAGCTTTCTTT
TRBJ2-1 | TRBD1 | TRBV18 | NA | CASSPTGQGISNEQFF | TGTGCCAGCTCACCGACGGGACAGGGAATTTCCAATGAGCAGTTCTTC
TRBJ2-7 | TRBD1 | TRBV5-1 | NA | CASSPGQGQGQYF | TGCGCCAGCAGCCCGGGACAGGGACAAGGGCAGTACTTC
TRBJ1-1 | NA | TRBV5-1 | few | CASSVGDRGDTEAFF | TGCGCCAGCAGCGTTGGAGACCGGGGGGACACTGAAGCTTTCTTT
TRBJ2-7 | NA | TRBV3-1/TRBV3-2 | NA | CASRTSGSEQYF | TGTGCCAGCAGAACGTCGGGGTCCGAGCAGTACTTC
TRBJ1-3 | NA | TRBV9 | NA | CASSVQGGDSGNTIYF | TGTGCCAGCAGCGTCCAAGGAGGGGACTCTGGAAACACCATATATTTT
TRBJ2-5 | TRBD2 | TRBV5-1 | NA | CASSLEAGGPETQYF | TGCGCCAGCAGCTTGGAGGCGGGGGGGCCGGAGACCCAGTACTTC
TRBJ2-2 | NA | TRBV29-1 | NA | CSVTSGILGTGELFF | TGCAGCGTGACGTCCGGGATCCTGGGAACCGGGGAGCTGTTTTTT
TRBJ2-7 | TRBD2 | TRBV5-4 | NA | CASSLTSGISYEQYF | TGTGCCAGCAGCTTGACTAGCGGTATCTCCTACGAGCAGTACTTC
TRBJ1-1 | TRBD1 | TRBV5-1 | few | CASSLTRDSEAFF | TGCGCCAGCAGCTTGACCAGGGACAGTGAAGCTTTCTTT
TRBJ1-1 | NA | TRBV9 | NA | CASSVAGVMGTEAFF | TGTGCCAGCAGCGTAGCCGGGGTGATGGGGACTGAAGCTTTCTTT
TRBJ2-7 | NA | TRBV24-1 | NA | CATSPAGQSYEQYF | TGTGCCACCAGTCCCGCGGGACAGTCCTACGAGCAGTACTTC
TRBJ1-2 | TRBD1 | TRBV19 | NA | CASSRDREILYGYTF | TGTGCCAGTAGTAGGGACAGGGAGATCCTTTATGGCTACACCTTC
TRBJ1-3 | NA | TRBV5-6 | NA | CASSLDILDRSGNTIYF | TGTGCCAGCAGCTTGGATATTTTGGACAGATCTGGAAACACCATATATTTT
TRBJ1-3 | NA | TRBV19 | NA | CASSPRQISGNTIYF | TGTGCCAGTAGCCCTAGACAGATCTCTGGAAACACCATATATTTT
TRBJ1-6 | NA | TRBV10-3 | NA | CAISQEELNSPLHF | TGTGCCATCAGTCAGGAGGAACTGAATTCACCCCTCCACTTT
TRBJ2-2 | TRBD1 | TRBV9 | NA | CASSENTGTANTGELFF | TGTGCCAGCAGTGAAAATACCGGGACAGCGAACACCGGGGAGCTGTTTTTT
TRBJ1-2 | TRBD1 | TRBV9 | once | CASSAPITGAANYGYTF | TGTGCCAGCAGCGCCCCGATCACAGGGGCGGCTAACTATGGCTACACCTTC
TRBJ1-2 | TRBD1 | TRBV19 | NA | CASSRDRASDYGYTF | TGTGCCAGTAGCCGGGACAGGGCGTCTGACTATGGCTACACCTTC
TRBJ1-2 | TRBD1 | TRBV2 | NA | CASSRQGAHYGYTF | TGTGCCAGCAGTCGACAGGGGGCCCACTATGGCTACACCTTC
TRBJ2-1 | TRBD2 | TRBV5-1 | NA | CASKTSASSYNEQFF | TGCGCCAGCAAAACTAGCGCGAGCTCCTACAATGAGCAGTTCTTC
TRBJ2-7 | TRBD2 | TRBV27 | once | CASSSLGGVPYEQYF | TGTGCCAGCAGTTCCCTTGGGGGGGTCCCCTACGAGCAGTACTTC
TRBJ2-5 | TRBD1 | TRBV18 | NA | CASSLGQGRETQYF | TGTGCCAGCTCACTAGGACAGGGACGAGAGACCCAGTACTTC
TRBJ2-3 | TRBD2 | TRBV2 | once | CASSVSVGLAADTQYF | TGTGCCAGCAGTGTATCCGTGGGTCTAGCGGCAGATACGCAGTATTTT
TRBJ1-3 | TRBD1 | TRBV6-2/TRBV6-3 | NA | CASSRGQLSGNTIYF | TGTGCCAGCAGCCGGGGACAGCTCTCTGGAAACACCATATATTTT
TRBJ2-1 | TRBD2 | TRBV7-3 | many | CASSFGIAGKNEQFF | TGTGCCAGCAGCTTCGGAATAGCGGGAAAGAATGAGCAGTTCTTC
TRBJ2-7 | TRBD1 | TRBV7-9 | NA | CASSLTSWGTGLPAYEQYF | TGTGCCAGCAGCTTAACGAGTTGGGGGACAGGGCTCCCCGCCTACGAGCAGTACTTC
TRBJ2-3 | TRBD2 | TRBV6-5 | NA | CASNRGRATDTQYF | TGTGCCAGCAATCGGGGGAGGGCCACAGATACGCAGTATTTT
TRBJ2-3 | NA | TRBV11-3 | NA | CASSSHFGAATQYF | TGTGCCAGCAGCTCCCATTTCGGCGCGGCTACGCAGTATTTT
TRBJ2-3 | TRBD2 | TRBV2 | NA | CASSEAATSGRGTDTQYF | TGTGCCAGCAGTGAAGCGGCTACGAGCGGGAGAGGTACAGATACGCAGTATTTT
TRBJ1-1 | NA | TRBV6-5 | NA | CASIKGGTEAFF | TGTGCCAGCATAAAGGGGGGGACTGAAGCTTTCTTT